A selection of T cell receptor beta chains follows, all from one sample in a study of vaccination effects on CD4 cells after COVID-19. Their antigens are not known. Clones were sequenced by immunoSEQ multiplex PCR, and TCRdb holds only the in-frame ones, with some missing. The sample consists of around 71,000 clones, over 65% of them appearing once. The sample here was CD4+ T cells from PBMCs cultured with HCoV-OC43 spike peptides, taken before COVID-19 vaccination. Source of these receptors: a human donor who received a COVID-19 vaccine. CDR3s leave out the opening cysteine and the closing phenylalanine or tryptophan. Fields, in order: V gene, J gene, CDR3 protein.

v_gene: TRBV6-5
j_gene: TRBJ1-1
CDR3aa: ASTRHLNTEAF

v_gene: TRBV28
j_gene: TRBJ2-6
CDR3aa: ASSDGTPGANVLT

v_gene: TRBV6-5
j_gene: TRBJ2-3
CDR3aa: ASSYRRQGTDTQY

v_gene: TRBV7-8
j_gene: TRBJ2-1
CDR3aa: ASSSQEIGGGLF

v_gene: TRBV19
j_gene: TRBJ1-1
CDR3aa: ASSMRTGDMNTEAF

v_gene: TRBV6-5
j_gene: TRBJ2-2
CDR3aa: ASDRRNTGELF

v_gene: TRBV5-4
j_gene: TRBJ2-2
CDR3aa: ASSLKGLENTGELF

v_gene: TRBV18
j_gene: TRBJ1-5
CDR3aa: ASSLGDSRNQPQH

v_gene: TRBV24-1
j_gene: TRBJ1-2
CDR3aa: ATSDPGSNYGYT

v_gene: TRBV5-1
j_gene: TRBJ1-4
CDR3aa: ASSGQPEATNEKLF

v_gene: TRBV30
j_gene: TRBJ1-4
CDR3aa: AWSFPTGTPEKLF

v_gene: TRBV7-2
j_gene: TRBJ1-4
CDR3aa: ASSFSLLATNEKLF

v_gene: TRBV11-2
j_gene: TRBJ1-1
CDR3aa: ASSSMAGFKNTEAF

v_gene: TRBV29-1
j_gene: TRBJ2-3
CDR3aa: SVVGTGTGDTQY

v_gene: TRBV7-3
j_gene: TRBJ1-1
CDR3aa: ASSLTGDTEAF

v_gene: TRBV10-2
j_gene: TRBJ1-5
CDR3aa: ASSLSGQGGNQPQH

v_gene: TRBV2
j_gene: TRBJ2-1
CDR3aa: ASSDQGAYNEQF

v_gene: TRBV24-1
j_gene: TRBJ1-2
CDR3aa: ATSDAGTANYGYT

v_gene: TRBV10-1
j_gene: TRBJ2-1
CDR3aa: ASSEETSGVNEQF

v_gene: TRBV30
j_gene: TRBJ1-4
CDR3aa: AWRYRGREKLF

v_gene: TRBV5-6
j_gene: TRBJ1-4
CDR3aa: ASSRDRGDEKLF

v_gene: TRBV9
j_gene: TRBJ2-1
CDR3aa: ASSVGLGKPGQGRSYNEQF

v_gene: TRBV7-2
j_gene: TRBJ1-3
CDR3aa: ASSLGRGAGNTIY

v_gene: TRBV29-1
j_gene: TRBJ1-2
CDR3aa: SVDTGTGGDGYT

v_gene: TRBV3-1/TRBV3-2
j_gene: TRBJ1-6
CDR3aa: ASSQQGNNSPLH

v_gene: TRBV1
j_gene: TRBJ1-2
CDR3aa: TSAPGEYNYGYT

v_gene: TRBV7-2
j_gene: TRBJ2-5
CDR3aa: ASSLFRGGGETQY

v_gene: TRBV7-2
j_gene: TRBJ2-3
CDR3aa: ASSLDRGTDTQY

v_gene: TRBV10-3
j_gene: TRBJ1-2
CDR3aa: AISESSGLGYT

v_gene: TRBV7-2
j_gene: TRBJ1-2
CDR3aa: ASSSRTAGGGYT

v_gene: TRBV29-1
j_gene: TRBJ2-5
CDR3aa: SVWKGRETQY

v_gene: TRBV10-3
j_gene: TRBJ1-2
CDR3aa: AISVQPSYGYT

v_gene: TRBV4-3
j_gene: TRBJ2-2
CDR3aa: ASSQASGVNTGELF

v_gene: TRBV18
j_gene: TRBJ2-2
CDR3aa: ASSSGTGYTGELF

v_gene: TRBV3-1/TRBV3-2
j_gene: TRBJ2-2
CDR3aa: ASSQGAGLYTGELF

v_gene: TRBV28
j_gene: TRBJ2-1
CDR3aa: ASNPRGRGAYEQF

v_gene: TRBV19
j_gene: TRBJ2-3
CDR3aa: ASSRPRIGLAGGSDTQY

v_gene: TRBV19
j_gene: TRBJ1-1
CDR3aa: ASSLGTGTTMNTEAF

v_gene: TRBV15
j_gene: TRBJ2-5
CDR3aa: ATSRQIGETQY

v_gene: TRBV12-2
j_gene: TRBJ1-3
CDR3aa: ASRLQFLGTGNTIY

v_gene: TRBV27
j_gene: TRBJ1-6
CDR3aa: ASSSPPGGDISNSPLH

v_gene: TRBV11-2
j_gene: TRBJ2-5
CDR3aa: ASSLLPITYQETQY

v_gene: TRBV5-4
j_gene: TRBJ2-3
CDR3aa: ASSLGGVTDTQY

v_gene: TRBV5-4
j_gene: TRBJ2-3
CDR3aa: ASSTPAGGATDTQY

v_gene: TRBV19
j_gene: TRBJ1-4
CDR3aa: ASSIRWRGRDQEKLF

v_gene: TRBV15
j_gene: TRBJ2-5
CDR3aa: ATSREGYPLQETQY

v_gene: TRBV29-1
j_gene: TRBJ1-2
CDR3aa: SGGTVGGYT

v_gene: TRBV7-3
j_gene: TRBJ1-4
CDR3aa: ASSTGPNEKLF

v_gene: TRBV7-2
j_gene: TRBJ2-1
CDR3aa: ASSLRTYNEQF

v_gene: TRBV10-1
j_gene: TRBJ2-5
CDR3aa: ASSYGGGIQETQY

v_gene: TRBV5-1
j_gene: TRBJ1-1
CDR3aa: ASSWGDGNTEAF

v_gene: TRBV2
j_gene: TRBJ1-5
CDR3aa: ASSEGRGNQPQH

v_gene: TRBV11-1
j_gene: TRBJ2-1
CDR3aa: ASSLRGDRGYNEQF

v_gene: TRBV19
j_gene: TRBJ2-2
CDR3aa: ASRTDRGAGELF

v_gene: TRBV10-1
j_gene: TRBJ1-4
CDR3aa: ASSEKANEKLF